These 5 T cell receptor beta chains originate from one sample sequenced in a study of identical twins. One entry per CDR3 protein results from TCRdb running MiXCR on the 5' RACE reads. The repertoire holds 450,000 to 650,000 distinct CDR3 sequences, with around a tenth as singletons. These data were also filed under a second study, of yellow fever vaccine responses in identical twins.

Material for sequencing was PBMCs. The receptors stem from a woman aged 18-30 years in good health.

This clonotype was detected a few times. The CDR3 protein is CATSRLDSSGNTIYF. CDR3 DNA: TGTGCCACCAGCCGTTTGGACAGCTCTGGAAACACCATATATTTT. This chain connects TRBV15 to TRBJ1-3, with D maybe TRBD1 (6 bases). In germline, CDR1 is LNHNV, CDR2 YYDKDF (reference sequence). The CDR3 loop spans 15 amino acids. The germline V and J ends were trimmed by 5 bases and 0 bases, with 11 bases remaining between them.

The chain joins TRBV6-1 to TRBJ2-1, with D possibly TRBD1 on 7 matching bases. The length of the CDR3 is 19 residues. CDR1 is MNHNS, CDR2 SASEGT, per germline. V gave up 5 bases and J gave up 10 bases, with 33 bases separating them. The CDR3 reads CASSRVQGTPPSHLGEQFF. CDR3 bases: TGTGCCAGCAGTAGGGTACAGGGGACTCCCCCCAGCCACCTCGGAGAGCAGTTCTTC.

The table lists this clonotype with a few counts. The V call is TRBV28, the J call TRBJ2-1; D is undetermined. V dropped 3 bases and J dropped 8 bases, with 2 bases sitting between them. Germline V lookup: CDR1 MDHEN, CDR2 SYDVKM. This CDR3 is 10 amino acids long. The CDR3 region is CASSFDEQFF. The CDR3 DNA sequence: TGTGCCAGCAGTTTTGATGAGCAGTTCTTC.

The chain recombines TRBV30 with TRBJ2-1, with D perhaps matching TRBD2 (5 bases). Germline V lookup: CDR1 GTSNPN, CDR2 SVGIG (reference sequence). Trimming removed 5 bases at V and 7 bases at J, with 18 bases between. The CDR3 is 14 residues long. CDR3 bases: TGTGCCTGGGGTGAGGGTCGGGGTCATAATGAGCAGTTCTTC. It specifies CAWGEGRGHNEQFF. The whole variable domain, filled in from reference TRBV30 and TRBJ2-1, reads SQTIHQWPATLVQPVGSPLSLECTVEGTSNPNLYWYRQAAGRGLQLLFYSVGIGQISSEVPQNLSASRPQDRQFILSSKKLLLSDSGFYLCAWGEGRGHNEQFFGPGTRLTVL.

The chain employs TRBV18 and TRBJ2-7; 12 bases line up with TRBD2. The CDR3 contains 16 residues. V was clipped by 4 bases and J by 3 bases; unmatched bases: 7. Germline loops: CDR1 KGHSH, CDR2 LQKENI. CDR3 residues: CASSQTSGGRGYEQYF. The DNA of the CDR3 is TGTGCCAGCTCACAGACTAGCGGGGGAAGGGGCTACGAGCAGTACTTC.